The T cell receptor (beta chain) described here comes from a study of low-dose radiotherapy and immunotherapy resistance in tumors. Study at large: Fractions of 1 Gy went to Cohort 2 every two weeks, for 13 Gy over 26 weeks.

Time point noted: before trial treatment. V gave up 4 bases and J gave up 0 bases, with 13 bases separating them. This CDR3 has 16 amino acids. Germline CDR1 SGHRS, CDR2 YFSETQ. In this sample, this clonotype turned up many times. cDNA synthesis used a TRAV/TRBV-specific primer set for both chains. TCR amplification used 20 PCR cycles, a constant-region primer and a V-primer adapter. Isolated mRNA underwent amplification via in vitro transcription. TCRdb re-called the reads with MiXCR, one entry per CDR3 protein. This sample has about 64,000 distinct CDR3 sequences, with 26% found just once. The chain carries TRBV5-1 and TRBJ2-2; D could derive from TRBD1 or TRBD2 (5 bases each). This sequence was found in a male donor with rectosigmoid adenocarcinoma. The specimen was PBMCs, collected before treatment. Written as DNA, the CDR3 is TGCGCCAGCAGCCCGATGGGGGTCGCGAACACCGGGGAGCTGTTTTTT. Translating gives CASSPMGVANTGELFF.